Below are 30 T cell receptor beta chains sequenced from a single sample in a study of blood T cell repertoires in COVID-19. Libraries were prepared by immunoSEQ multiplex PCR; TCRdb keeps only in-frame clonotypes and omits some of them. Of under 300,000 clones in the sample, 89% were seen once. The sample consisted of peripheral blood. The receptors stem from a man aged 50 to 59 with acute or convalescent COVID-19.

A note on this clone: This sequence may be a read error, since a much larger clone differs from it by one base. CDR3 amino acids: CASSYSNQPQHF. The CDR3 DNA reads TGTGCCAGCAGTTATAGCAATCAGCCCCAGCATTTT. The J gene is TRBJ1-5, the V gene TRBV13; no clear D gene. Per germline, CDR1 PRHDT and CDR2 FYEKMQ (reference sequence). The CDR3 has 12 residues. Trimming cost V 6 bases and J 0 bases, with 3 bases left between them.

The CDR3 sequence is CASSLSETPQEKLFF. CDR3 nucleotide sequence: TGTGCCAGCAGCTTAAGTGAGACACCCCAGGAAAAACTGTTTTTT. The chain couples TRBV7-8 to TRBJ1-4; no clear D gene. CDR1 is SGHVS and CDR2 is FQNEAQ in the germline V gene. The V end lost 2 bases, the J end lost 8 bases, and 15 bases lay between the germline ends. CDR3 length: 15 residues.

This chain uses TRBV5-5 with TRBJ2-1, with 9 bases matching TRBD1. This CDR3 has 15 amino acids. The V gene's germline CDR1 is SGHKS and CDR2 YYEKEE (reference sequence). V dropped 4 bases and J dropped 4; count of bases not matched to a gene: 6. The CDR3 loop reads CASSPGTGLYNEQFF. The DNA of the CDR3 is TGTGCCAGCAGCCCGGGGACAGGGTTGTACAATGAGCAGTTCTTC.

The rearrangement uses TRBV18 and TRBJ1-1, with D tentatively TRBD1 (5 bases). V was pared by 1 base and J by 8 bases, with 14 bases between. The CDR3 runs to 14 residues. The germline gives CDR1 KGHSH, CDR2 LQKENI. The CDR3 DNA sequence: TGTGCCAGCTCACCACTACAGGTGAGTTCAGAAGCTTTCTTT. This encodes CASSPLQVSSEAFF.

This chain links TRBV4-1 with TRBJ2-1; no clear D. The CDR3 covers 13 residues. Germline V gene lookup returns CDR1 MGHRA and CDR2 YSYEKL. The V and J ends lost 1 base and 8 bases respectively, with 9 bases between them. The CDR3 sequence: CASSQVMRDEQFF. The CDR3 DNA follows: TGCGCCAGCAGCCAAGTGATGAGAGATGAGCAGTTCTTC.

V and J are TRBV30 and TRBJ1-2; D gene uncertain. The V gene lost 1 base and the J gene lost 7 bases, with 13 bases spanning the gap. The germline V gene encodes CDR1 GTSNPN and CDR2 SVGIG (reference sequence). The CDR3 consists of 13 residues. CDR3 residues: CAWSGRDRGGYTF. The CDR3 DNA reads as TGTGCCTGGAGTGGGCGAGACCGCGGTGGCTACACCTTC.

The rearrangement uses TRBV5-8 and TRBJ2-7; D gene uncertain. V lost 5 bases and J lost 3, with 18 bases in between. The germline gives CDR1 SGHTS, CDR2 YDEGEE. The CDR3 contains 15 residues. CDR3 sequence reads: CASRQYQPRGYEQYF. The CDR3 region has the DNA TGTGCCAGCAGACAATACCAACCTCGCGGCTACGAGCAGTACTTC.

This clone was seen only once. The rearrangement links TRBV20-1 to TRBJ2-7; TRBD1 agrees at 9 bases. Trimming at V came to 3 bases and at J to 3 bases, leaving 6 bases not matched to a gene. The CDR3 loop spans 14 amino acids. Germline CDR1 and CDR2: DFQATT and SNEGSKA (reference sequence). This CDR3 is CSASSTGGFYEQYF. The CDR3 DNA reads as TGCAGTGCTAGTAGCACAGGGGGCTTCTACGAGCAGTACTTC.

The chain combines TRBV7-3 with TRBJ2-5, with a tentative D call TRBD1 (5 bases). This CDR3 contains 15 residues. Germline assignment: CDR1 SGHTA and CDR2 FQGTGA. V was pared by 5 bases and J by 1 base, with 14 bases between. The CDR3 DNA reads TGTGCCAGCAGCCCTCAGGGCCGCCGCCAAGAGACCCAGTACTTC. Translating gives CASSPQGRRQETQYF. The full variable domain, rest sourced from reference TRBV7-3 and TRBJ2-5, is GAGVSQTPSNKVTEKGKYVELRCDPISGHTALYWYRQSLGQGPEFLIYFQGTGAADDSGLPNDRFFAVRPEGSVSTLKIQRTERGDSAVYLCASSPQGRRQETQYFGPGTRLLVL.

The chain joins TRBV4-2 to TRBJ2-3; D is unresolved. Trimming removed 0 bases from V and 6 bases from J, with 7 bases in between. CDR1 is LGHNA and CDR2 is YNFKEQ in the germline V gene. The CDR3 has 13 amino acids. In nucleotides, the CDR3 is TGTGCCAGCAGCCAAGAAGTCCGGGATACGCAGTATTTT. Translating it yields CASSQEVRDTQYF.

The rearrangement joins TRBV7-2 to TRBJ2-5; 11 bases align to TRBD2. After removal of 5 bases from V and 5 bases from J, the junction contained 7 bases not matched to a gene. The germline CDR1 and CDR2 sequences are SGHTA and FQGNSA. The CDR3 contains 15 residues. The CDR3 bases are TGTGCCAGCAGCATTAGCGGGGGGGCCCTCGAGACCCAGTACTTC. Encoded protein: CASSISGGALETQYF. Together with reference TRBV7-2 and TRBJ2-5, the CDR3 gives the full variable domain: GAGVSQSPSNKVTEKGKDVELRCDPISGHTALYWYRQSLGQGLEFLIYFQGNSAPDKSGLPSDRFSAERTGGSVSTLTIQRTQQEDSAVYLCASSISGGALETQYFGPGTRLLVL.

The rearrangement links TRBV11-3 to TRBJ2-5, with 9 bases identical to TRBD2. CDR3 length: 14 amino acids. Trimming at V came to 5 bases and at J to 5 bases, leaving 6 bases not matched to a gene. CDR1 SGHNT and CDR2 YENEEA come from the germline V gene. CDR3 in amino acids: CASSASAGGETQYF. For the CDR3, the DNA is TGTGCCAGCAGCGCTTCCGCGGGGGGGGAGACCCAGTACTTC.

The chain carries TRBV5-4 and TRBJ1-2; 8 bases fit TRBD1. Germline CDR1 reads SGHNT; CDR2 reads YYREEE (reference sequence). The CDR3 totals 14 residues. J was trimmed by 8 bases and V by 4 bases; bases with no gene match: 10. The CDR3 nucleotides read TGTGCCAGCAGCCGTCAGGGGGCCGGAGGGGGCTACACCTTC. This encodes CASSRQGAGGGYTF.

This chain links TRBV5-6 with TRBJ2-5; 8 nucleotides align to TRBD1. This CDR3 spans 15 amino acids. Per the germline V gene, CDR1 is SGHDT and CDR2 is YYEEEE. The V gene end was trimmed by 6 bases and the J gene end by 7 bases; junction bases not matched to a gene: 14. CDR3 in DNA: TGTGCCAGCACCCTCTTGGGCAGGGGGCGCGGGACCCAGTACTTC. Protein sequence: CASTLLGRGRGTQYF.

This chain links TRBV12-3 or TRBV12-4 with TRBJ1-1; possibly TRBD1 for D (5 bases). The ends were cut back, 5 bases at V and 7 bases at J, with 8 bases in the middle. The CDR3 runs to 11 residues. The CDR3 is CASSLQVEAFF. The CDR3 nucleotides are TGTGCCAGCAGTCTACAGGTTGAAGCTTTCTTT.

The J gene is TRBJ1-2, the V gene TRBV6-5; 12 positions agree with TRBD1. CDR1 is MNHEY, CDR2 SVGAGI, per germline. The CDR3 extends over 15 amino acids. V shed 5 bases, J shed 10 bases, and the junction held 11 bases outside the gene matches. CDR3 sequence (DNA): TGTGCCAGCAGTACTCGGGACAGGGGGCCGATGAACTACACCTTC. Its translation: CASSTRDRGPMNYTF.

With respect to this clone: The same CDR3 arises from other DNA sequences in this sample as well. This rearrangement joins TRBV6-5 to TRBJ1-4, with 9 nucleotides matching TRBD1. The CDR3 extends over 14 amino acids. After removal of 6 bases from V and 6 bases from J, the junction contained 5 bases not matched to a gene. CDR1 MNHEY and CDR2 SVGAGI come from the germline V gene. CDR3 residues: CASRRRTGDEKLFF. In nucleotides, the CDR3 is TGTGCCAGCAGGAGAAGGACAGGGGATGAAAAACTGTTTTTT.

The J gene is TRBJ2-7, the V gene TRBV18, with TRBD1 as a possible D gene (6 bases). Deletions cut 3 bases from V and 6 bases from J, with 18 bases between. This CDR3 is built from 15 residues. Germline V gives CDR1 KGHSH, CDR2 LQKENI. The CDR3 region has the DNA TGTGCCAGCTCACCGGGGAAACAGGGCTGGCGCGAGCAGTACTTC. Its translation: CASSPGKQGWREQYF.

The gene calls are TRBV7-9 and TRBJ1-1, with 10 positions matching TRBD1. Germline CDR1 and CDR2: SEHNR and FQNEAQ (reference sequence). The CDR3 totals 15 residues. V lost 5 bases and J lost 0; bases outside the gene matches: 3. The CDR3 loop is CASSPGTGVNTEAFF. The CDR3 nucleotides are TGTGCCAGCAGCCCAGGGACAGGGGTGAACACTGAAGCTTTCTTT. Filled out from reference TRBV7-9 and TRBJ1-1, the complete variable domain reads DTGVSQNPRHKITKRGQNVTFRCDPISEHNRLYWYRQTLGQGPEFLTYFQNEAQLEKSRLLSDRFSAERPKGSFSTLEIQRTEQGDSAMYLCASSPGTGVNTEAFFGQGTRLTVV.

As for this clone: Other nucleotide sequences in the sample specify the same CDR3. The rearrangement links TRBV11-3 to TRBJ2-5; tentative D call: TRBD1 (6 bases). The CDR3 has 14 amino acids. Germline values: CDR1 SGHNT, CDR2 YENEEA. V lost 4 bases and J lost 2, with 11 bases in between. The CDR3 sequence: CASSSRGGQETQYF. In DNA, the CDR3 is TGTGCCAGCAGCTCCAGGGGTGGTCAAGAGACCCAGTACTTC. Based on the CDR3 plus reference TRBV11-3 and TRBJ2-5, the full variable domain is EAGVVQSPRYKIIEKKQPVAFWCNPISGHNTLYWYLQNLGQGPELLIRYENEEAVDDSQLPKDRFSAERLKGVDSTLKIQPAELGDSAVYLCASSSRGGQETQYFGPGTRLLVL.

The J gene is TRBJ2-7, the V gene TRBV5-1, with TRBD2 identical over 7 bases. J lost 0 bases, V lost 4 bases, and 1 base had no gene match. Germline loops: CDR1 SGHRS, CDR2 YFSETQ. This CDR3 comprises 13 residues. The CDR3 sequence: CASSRDYSYEQYF. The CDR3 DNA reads TGCGCCAGCAGCCGGGACTACTCCTACGAGCAGTACTTC.

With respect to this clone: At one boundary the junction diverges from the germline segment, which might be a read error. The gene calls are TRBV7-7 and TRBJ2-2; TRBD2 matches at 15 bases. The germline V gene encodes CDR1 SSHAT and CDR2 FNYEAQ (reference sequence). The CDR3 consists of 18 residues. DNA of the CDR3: TGTGCTAGCAGCTCGGGACTAGCGGGGGGTCCGCACACCGGGGAGCTGTTTTTT. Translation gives CASSSGLAGGPHTGELFF.

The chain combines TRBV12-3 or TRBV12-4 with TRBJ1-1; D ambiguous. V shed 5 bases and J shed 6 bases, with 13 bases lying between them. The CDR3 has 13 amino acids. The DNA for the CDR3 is TGTGCCAGCAGTCGAGAGAGGCGAGCTGAAGCTTTCTTT. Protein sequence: CASSRERRAEAFF.

CDR3 in amino acids: CASSRELASTGELFF. In nucleotides, the CDR3 is TGTGCCAGCAGCCGTGAGCTAGCAAGCACCGGGGAGCTGTTTTTT. The genes are TRBV6-4 and TRBJ2-2; a weak D match, TRBD2 (5 bases). The CDR3 spans 15 residues. Germline CDR1 and CDR2: MRHNA and SNTAGT. V lost 6 bases and J 4 bases, leaving 15 bases between the germline ends.

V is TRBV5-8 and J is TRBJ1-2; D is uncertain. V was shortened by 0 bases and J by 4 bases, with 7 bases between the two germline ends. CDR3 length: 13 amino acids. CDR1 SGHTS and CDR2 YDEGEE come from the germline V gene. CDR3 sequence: CASSLAGTYGYTF. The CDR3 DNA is TGTGCCAGCAGCTTGGCAGGAACCTATGGCTACACCTTC.

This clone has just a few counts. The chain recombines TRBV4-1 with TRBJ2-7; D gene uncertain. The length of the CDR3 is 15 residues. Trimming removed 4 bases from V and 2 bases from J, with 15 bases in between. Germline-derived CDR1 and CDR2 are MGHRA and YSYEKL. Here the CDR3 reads CASSPSSGAAYEQYF. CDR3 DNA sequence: TGCGCCAGCAGCCCTTCAAGTGGTGCAGCCTACGAGCAGTACTTC.

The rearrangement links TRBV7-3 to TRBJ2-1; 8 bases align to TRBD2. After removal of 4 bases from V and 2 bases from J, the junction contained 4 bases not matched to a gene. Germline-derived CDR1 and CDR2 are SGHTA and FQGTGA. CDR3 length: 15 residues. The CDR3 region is CASSSQRGPYNEQFF. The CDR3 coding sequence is TGTGCCAGCAGCTCTCAGCGGGGGCCCTACAATGAGCAGTTCTTC. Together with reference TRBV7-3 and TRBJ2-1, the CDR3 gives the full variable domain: GAGVSQTPSNKVTEKGKYVELRCDPISGHTALYWYRQSLGQGPEFLIYFQGTGAADDSGLPNDRFFAVRPEGSVSTLKIQRTERGDSAVYLCASSSQRGPYNEQFFGPGTRLTVL.

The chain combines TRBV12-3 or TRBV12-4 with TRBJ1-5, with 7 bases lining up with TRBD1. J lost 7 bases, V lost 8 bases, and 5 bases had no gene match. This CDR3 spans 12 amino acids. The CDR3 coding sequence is TGTGCCAGCGGACAGGATACCCAGCCCCAGCATTTT. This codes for CASGQDTQPQHF.

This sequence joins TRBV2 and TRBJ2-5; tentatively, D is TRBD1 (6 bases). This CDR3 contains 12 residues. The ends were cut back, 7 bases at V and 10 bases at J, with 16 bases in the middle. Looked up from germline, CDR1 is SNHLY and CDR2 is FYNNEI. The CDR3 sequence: CASKQGQFDQYF. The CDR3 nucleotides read TGTGCCAGCAAACAAGGACAGTTTGACCAGTACTTC.

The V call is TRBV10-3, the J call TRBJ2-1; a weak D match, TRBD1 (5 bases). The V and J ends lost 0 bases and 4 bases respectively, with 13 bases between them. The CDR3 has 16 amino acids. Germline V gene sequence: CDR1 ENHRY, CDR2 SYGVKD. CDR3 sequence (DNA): TGTGCCATCAGTGAGTCTACAGGTACCTCATACAATGAGCAGTTCTTC. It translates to CAISESTGTSYNEQFF.